The 11 T cell receptor beta chains listed next were all sequenced from one sample in a study of technical replicates of blood from a few donors. The repertoire was sequenced with immunoSEQ multiplex PCR; TCRdb's copy has only in-frame clones and lacks some. This sample carries approximately 44,000 clones, 96% of them seen once, and the ten largest clones take around 0.35%. The sequenced material came from T cells isolated from PBMCs. These receptors were collected from a human donor in good health.

This rearrangement joins TRBV25-1 to TRBJ2-7; 11 positions match TRBD2. V shed 3 bases and J 2 bases; nucleotides not matched to a gene: 3. This CDR3 region has 15 residues. The germline V gene has CDR1 MGHDK and CDR2 SYGVNS. The CDR3 protein is CASSDLGLAAYEQYF. Written as DNA, the CDR3 is TGTGCCAGCAGTGACTTGGGACTAGCGGCCTACGAGCAGTACTTC.

The chain links TRBV28 to TRBJ2-7, with TRBD2 matching over 10 bases. This CDR3 region has 16 residues. V lost 3 bases to trimming and J lost 0 bases; unmatched junction nucleotides: 5. Germline V gene sequence: CDR1 MDHEN, CDR2 SYDVKM. The CDR3, as DNA: TGTGCCAGCAGTTTGCCTCTAGCGGGAGTCTCCTACGAGCAGTACTTC. This encodes CASSLPLAGVSYEQYF.

This chain joins TRBV28 and TRBJ2-7; D is undetermined. Germline CDR1 is MDHEN and CDR2 is SYDVKM. Trimming removed 5 bases at V and 3 bases at J, with 5 bases between. The CDR3 totals 11 residues. The CDR3 coding sequence is TGTGCCAGCAGTAGACACTACGAGCAGTACTTC. This gives the protein CASSRHYEQYF.

The CDR3 nucleotides are TGCGCCAGCAGTGAGTCCCGGACAGGGAACACTGAAGCTTTCTTT. Its protein product is CASSESRTGNTEAFF. J is TRBJ1-1 and V is TRBV10-1, with TRBD1 matching 7 bases. With 0 bases clipped from V and 1 base from J, the junction kept 2 bases outside the gene matches. The V gene's germline CDR1 is WNHNN and CDR2 SYGVQD (reference sequence). This CDR3 region has 15 residues.

The V gene is TRBV15, the J gene TRBJ1-1; D is unresolved. The CDR3 extends over 13 amino acids. In germline, CDR1 is LNHNV, CDR2 YYDKDF (reference sequence). Trimming pared 5 bases from V and 0 bases from J, leaving 7 bases between. The CDR3 DNA follows: TGTGCCACCAGCTCGGTTCTGAACACTGAAGCTTTCTTT. It specifies CATSSVLNTEAFF.

The chain has TRBV30 and TRBJ2-7; 8 nucleotides match TRBD1. Unmatched junction bases numbered 0, after V lost 2 bases and J lost 0 bases. This CDR3 is 13 amino acids long. Germline V CDR1 and CDR2: GTSNPN, SVGIG (reference sequence). The CDR3 protein is CAWSTGGSYEQYF. CDR3 DNA: TGTGCCTGGAGTACAGGGGGCTCCTACGAGCAGTACTTC.

The chain uses TRBV19 and TRBJ2-1; 9 bases are a match to TRBD1. V trimming: 4 bases; J trimming: 5 bases; junction bases outside the gene matches: 9. From germline, CDR1 is LNHDA and CDR2 SQIVND (reference sequence). The CDR3 runs to 16 residues. CDR3 DNA: TGTGCCAGTAGTACCGGCCCGGGACAGGGAAACAATGAGCAGTTCTTC. This translates into CASSTGPGQGNNEQFF.

The rearrangement links TRBV29-1 to TRBJ2-7; 10 bases fit TRBD1. The CDR3 consists of 13 residues. Trimming took 5 bases from V and 2 from J; bases not matched to a gene: 3. Germline V gives CDR1 SQVTM, CDR2 ANQGSEA. CDR3 residues: CSVRDRGTYEQYF. Here the CDR3 DNA reads TGCAGCGTTCGGGACAGGGGTACCTACGAGCAGTACTTC.

V and J are TRBV27 and TRBJ2-7; a weak D match, TRBD1 (6 bases). V lost 1 base and J 1 base, leaving 14 bases between the germline ends. Germline assignment: CDR1 MNHEY and CDR2 SMNVEV (reference sequence). This CDR3 is 16 amino acids long. The CDR3 is CASSLYRERSSYEQYF. The CDR3 DNA follows: TGTGCCAGCAGTTTATACAGGGAGAGGTCTTCCTACGAGCAGTACTTC.

The V call is TRBV5-4, the J call TRBJ2-1; D is ambiguous. V was cut by 9 bases and J by 7 bases, with 14 bases left in between. This CDR3 has 12 amino acids. The germline CDR1 and CDR2 sequences are SGHNT and YYREEE (reference sequence). The CDR3 here is CATHFVWNEQFF. CDR3 in DNA: TGTGCCACCCACTTCGTTTGGAATGAGCAGTTCTTC.

J is TRBJ2-1 and V is TRBV29-1; TRBD2 is a possible D gene (6 bases). The CDR3 sequence is 13 residues long. Germline lookup yields CDR1 SQVTM and CDR2 ANQGSEA. V was shortened by 1 base and J by 7 bases, with 11 bases between the two germline ends. CDR3 sequence: CSVEAGDVNEQFF. The CDR3 DNA reads as TGCAGCGTTGAAGCGGGGGATGTGAATGAGCAGTTCTTC.